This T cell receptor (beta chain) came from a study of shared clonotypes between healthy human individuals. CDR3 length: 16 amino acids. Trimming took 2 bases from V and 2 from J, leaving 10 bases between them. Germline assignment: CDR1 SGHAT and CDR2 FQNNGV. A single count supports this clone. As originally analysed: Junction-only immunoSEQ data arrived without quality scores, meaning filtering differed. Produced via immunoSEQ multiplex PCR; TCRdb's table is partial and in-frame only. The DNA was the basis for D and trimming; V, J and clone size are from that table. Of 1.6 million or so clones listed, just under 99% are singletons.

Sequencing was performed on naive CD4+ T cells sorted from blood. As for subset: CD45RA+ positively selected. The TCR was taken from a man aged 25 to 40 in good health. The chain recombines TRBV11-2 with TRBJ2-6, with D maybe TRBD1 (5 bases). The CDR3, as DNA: TGTGCCAGCAGCTTACTGGCCAGGGCTGGGGCCAACGTCCTGACTTTC. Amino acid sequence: CASSLLARAGANVLTF.